The TCR beta chain under discussion was sequenced for a study of blood T cell repertoires in COVID-19 (dated by TCRdb to the early 2020s). About the study as a whole: The collaborator samples originated in the United States, Italy and Spain and spanned the acute and convalescent phases of COVID-19. Where HLA class I and class II types were available, the types were taken from metadata supplied by the sample provider, not from assay-based typing. The dataset comprised deeply sampled blood TCRbeta repertoires from subjects exposed to, actively infected with, or recovered from COVID-19. The prospective study material was composed of cDNA or gDNA derived from T cells, B-cell-depleted T cells, or PBMCs. The repertoires were released in a freely available public database intended as a resource for research on the immune response to SARS-CoV-2. The samples were drawn from two sources: the first 160 participants of the ongoing ImmuneRACE study, and 950 to 1,500 subjects contributed by 6 global collaborators. Nearly every sample came with metadata listing a de-identified subject ID, COVID-19 status, age in years and sex. Broader findings and caveats from the paper: Clinical and demographic metadata were provided uncurated, with the amount varying by source and participant.

Collaborating institutions collected whole blood in K2EDTA tubes following their own protocols. For TCRbeta analysis, collaborators shipped samples in one of three forms: frozen whole blood, isolated PBMCs, or DNA extracted from either of those sample types. Remarks on this clone: The antigen this receptor binds is unknown. Qualities for individual bases were not recorded, and no much larger clone is one base off.

The immunoSEQ Assay, a bias-controlled multiplex PCR, was used to amplify TCRbeta CDR3 regions from genomic DNA. The study's own analysis went as follows. The number of nucleated cells in each sample was estimated by amplification of reference gene primers within the assay. To quantify the absolute abundance of each unique TCRbeta CDR3 rearrangement, sequence reads were collapsed and filtered. For each sample, productive Simpson clonality was calculated by taking the square root of Simpson's diversity index across productive rearrangements. Sourced from immuneACCESS, this table was stored by TCRdb with only in-frame sequences that have V and J called. A share of the clones is absent; for the studies checked, an unresolved V gene accounts for under half, and the remainder has no known explanation. V and J calls and clone size come straight from that table; D and trimming were deduced from the DNA. In all, the sample holds under 200,000 clones, and roughly 81% of those were seen once. Approximately 1% of the sample lies in the top ten.

V loses 4 bases of germline sequence and J loses 6 bases, and the interval between the two ends is 14 bases. The CDR3 spans 14 residues, from the cysteine through the phenylalanine. Of the read, only the CDR3 DNA is kept; its 42 bases are in frame from base 1. The CDR1 and CDR2 encoded by the germline V gene are MNHEY and SVGAGI. The origin of this receptor is a man between 35 and 55 years old with acute or convalescent COVID-19. What was sequenced was peripheral blood. The V gene is TRBV6-5 and the J gene is TRBJ2-3; the D segment could be TRBD2, given 5 matching bases. The DNA reads as follows: TGTGCCAGCAGTTCGACCGGGGAAACCGATACGCAGTATTTT. Its translation reads: CASSSTGETDTQYF.